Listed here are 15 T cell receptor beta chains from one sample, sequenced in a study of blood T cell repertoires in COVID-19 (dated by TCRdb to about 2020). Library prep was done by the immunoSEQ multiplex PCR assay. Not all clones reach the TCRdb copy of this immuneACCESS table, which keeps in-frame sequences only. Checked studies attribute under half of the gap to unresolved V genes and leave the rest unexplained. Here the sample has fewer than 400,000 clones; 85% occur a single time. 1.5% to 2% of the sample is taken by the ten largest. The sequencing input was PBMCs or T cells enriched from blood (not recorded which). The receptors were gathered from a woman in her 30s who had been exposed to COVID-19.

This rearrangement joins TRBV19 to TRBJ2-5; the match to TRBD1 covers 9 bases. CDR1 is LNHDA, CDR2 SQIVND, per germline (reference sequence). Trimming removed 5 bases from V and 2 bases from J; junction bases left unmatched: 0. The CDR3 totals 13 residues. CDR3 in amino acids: CASSGQGQETQYF. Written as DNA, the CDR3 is TGTGCCAGTAGTGGACAGGGGCAAGAGACCCAGTACTTC.

CDR3 amino acids: CASSPTVLNTEAFF. As DNA, the CDR3 is TGTGCCAGCAGCCCGACTGTCCTGAACACTGAAGCTTTCTTT. The genes are TRBV7-8 and TRBJ1-1, with D unresolved. The CDR3 has 14 amino acids. V was pared by 5 bases and J by 0 bases, with 10 bases between. The germline V gene encodes CDR1 SGHVS and CDR2 FQNEAQ.

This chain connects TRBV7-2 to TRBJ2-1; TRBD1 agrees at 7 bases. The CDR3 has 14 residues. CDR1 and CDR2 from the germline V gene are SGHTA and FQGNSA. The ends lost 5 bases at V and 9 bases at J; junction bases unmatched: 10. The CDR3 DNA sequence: TGTGCCAGCAGCACAAGACAGGGTAGTATTGAGCAGTTCTTC. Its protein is CASSTRQGSIEQFF. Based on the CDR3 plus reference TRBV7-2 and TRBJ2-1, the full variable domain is GAGVSQSPSNKVTEKGKDVELRCDPISGHTALYWYRQSLGQGLEFLIYFQGNSAPDKSGLPSDRFSAERTGGSVSTLTIQRTQQEDSAVYLCASSTRQGSIEQFFGPGTRLTVL.

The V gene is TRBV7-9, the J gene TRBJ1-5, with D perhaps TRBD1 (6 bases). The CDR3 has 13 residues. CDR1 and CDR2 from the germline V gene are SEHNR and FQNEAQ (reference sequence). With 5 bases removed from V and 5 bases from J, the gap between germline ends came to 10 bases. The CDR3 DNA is TGTGCCAGCAGCCATAAGGGGGATCAGCCCCAGCATTTT. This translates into CASSHKGDQPQHF.

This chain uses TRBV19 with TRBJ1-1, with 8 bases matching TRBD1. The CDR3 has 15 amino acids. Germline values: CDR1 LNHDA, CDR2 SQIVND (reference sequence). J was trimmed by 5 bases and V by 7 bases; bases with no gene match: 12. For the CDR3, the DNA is TGTGCCAGTAAACCAGGACAGGGAATATGGACTGAAGCTTTCTTT. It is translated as CASKPGQGIWTEAFF.

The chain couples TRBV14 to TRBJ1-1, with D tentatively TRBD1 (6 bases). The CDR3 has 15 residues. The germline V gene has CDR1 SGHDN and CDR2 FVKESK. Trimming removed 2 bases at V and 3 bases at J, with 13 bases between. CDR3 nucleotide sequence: TGTGCCAGCAGCCAAATCAGGGGTAGCCACACTGAAGCTTTCTTT. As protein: CASSQIRGSHTEAFF.

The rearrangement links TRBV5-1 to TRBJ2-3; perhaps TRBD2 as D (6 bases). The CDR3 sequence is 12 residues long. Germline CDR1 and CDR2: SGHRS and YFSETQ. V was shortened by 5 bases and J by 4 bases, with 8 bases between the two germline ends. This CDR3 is CASSAGPDTQYF. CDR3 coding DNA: TGCGCCAGCAGTGCGGGGCCAGATACGCAGTATTTT.

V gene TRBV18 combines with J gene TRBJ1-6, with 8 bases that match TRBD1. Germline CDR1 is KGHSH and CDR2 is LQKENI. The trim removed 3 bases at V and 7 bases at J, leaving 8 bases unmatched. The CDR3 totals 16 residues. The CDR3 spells CASSPMTTGANSPLHF. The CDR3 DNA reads TGTGCCAGCTCACCGATGACGACAGGGGCCAATTCACCCCTCCACTTT.

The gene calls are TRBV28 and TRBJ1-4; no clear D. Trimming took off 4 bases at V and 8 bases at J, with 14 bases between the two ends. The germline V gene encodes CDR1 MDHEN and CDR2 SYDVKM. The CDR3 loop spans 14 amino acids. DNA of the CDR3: TGTGCCAGCAGTTCAGCGGGATGGGGAGAAAAACTGTTTTTT. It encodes CASSSAGWGEKLFF.

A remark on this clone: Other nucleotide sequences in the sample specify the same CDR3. The CDR3 loop reads CASSVGQLNTEAFF. The CDR3 nucleotides are TGTGCCAGCAGCGTGGGACAGTTGAACACTGAAGCTTTCTTT. The V call is TRBV9, the J call TRBJ1-1; TRBD1 matches at 7 bases. Germline trimming cut 2 bases from V and 0 bases from J; bases unmatched to any gene: 1. CDR3 size: 14 residues. CDR1 and CDR2 (germline): SGDLS, YYNGEE.

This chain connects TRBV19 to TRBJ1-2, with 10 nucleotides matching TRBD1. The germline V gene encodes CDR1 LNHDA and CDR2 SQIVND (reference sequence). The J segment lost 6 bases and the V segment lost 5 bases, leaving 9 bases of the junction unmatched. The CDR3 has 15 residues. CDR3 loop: CASSRDRGDDNGYTF. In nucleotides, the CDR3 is TGTGCCAGTAGTCGGGACAGGGGAGATGACAATGGCTACACCTTC.

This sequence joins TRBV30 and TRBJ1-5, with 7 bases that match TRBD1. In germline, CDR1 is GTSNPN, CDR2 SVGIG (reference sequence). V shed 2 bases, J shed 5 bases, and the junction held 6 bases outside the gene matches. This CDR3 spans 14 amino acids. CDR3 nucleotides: TGTGCCTGGAGTCACGACAGGGTTGATCAGCCCCAGCATTTT. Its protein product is CAWSHDRVDQPQHF.

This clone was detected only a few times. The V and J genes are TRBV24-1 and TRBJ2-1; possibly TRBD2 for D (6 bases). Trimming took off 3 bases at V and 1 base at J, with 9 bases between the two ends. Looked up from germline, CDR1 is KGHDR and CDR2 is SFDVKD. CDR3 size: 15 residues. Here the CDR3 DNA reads TGTGCCACCAGTGATAGTAGCGGATCCTACAATGAGCAGTTCTTC. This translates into CATSDSSGSYNEQFF.

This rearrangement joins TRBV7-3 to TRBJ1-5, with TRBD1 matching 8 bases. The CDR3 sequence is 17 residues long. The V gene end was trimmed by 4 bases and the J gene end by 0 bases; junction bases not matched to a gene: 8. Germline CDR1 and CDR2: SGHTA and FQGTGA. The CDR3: CASSYLTGGDSNQPQHF. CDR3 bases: TGTGCCAGCAGCTACTTAACAGGGGGGGATAGCAATCAGCCCCAGCATTTT.

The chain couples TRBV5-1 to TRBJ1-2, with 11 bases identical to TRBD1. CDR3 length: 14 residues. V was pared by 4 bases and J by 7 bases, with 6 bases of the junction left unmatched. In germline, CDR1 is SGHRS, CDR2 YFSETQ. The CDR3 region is CASSAGQGVGGYTF. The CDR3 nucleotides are TGCGCCAGCAGCGCGGGACAGGGGGTGGGTGGCTACACCTTC. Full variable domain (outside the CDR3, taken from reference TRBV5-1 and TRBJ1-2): KAGVTQTPRYLIKTRGQQVTLSCSPISGHRSVSWYQQTPGQGLQFLFEYFSETQRNKGNFPGRFSGRQFSNSRSEMNVSTLELGDSALYLCASSAGQGVGGYTFGSGTRLTVV.